This TCR beta chain was identified in a study of OX40 agonist ivuxolimab in advanced cancers. Study-wide context: Ivuxolimab was a fully human IgG2 agonistic monoclonal antibody targeting the costimulatory receptor OX40 (CD134). Intravenous ivuxolimab was administered to patients every 2 weeks at six dose levels: 0.01, 0.1, 0.3, 1.5, 3 and 10 mg/kg. Of the roughly 52 dose-escalation patients, hepatocellular carcinoma was present in 19, melanoma in approximately 15, renal cell carcinoma in 9 and head and neck cancer in 9. In the dose-escalation cohort, 65% to 90% of patients were male, and the mean age was around 60 years, with a range of roughly 23 to 85. Patients were allowed to have had prior anti-PD-1, anti-PD-L1 or anti-CTLA-4 therapy, and 30% to 40% of the dose-escalation patients had previously received checkpoint inhibitors. Partial responses occurred in three dose-escalation patients, of whom one had hepatocellular carcinoma and two had cutaneous melanoma. Peripheral TCRbeta sequencing aimed to test whether ivuxolimab altered TCR sequence diversity and caused clonal T-cell expansion. The paper reports the monotherapy dose-escalation portion (N of about 50 patients) of the phase I ivuxolimab trial.

Summary of the overall study and its limitations: In the 0.1-3.0 mg/kg groups, partial responders had among the lowest normalized peripheral clonal expansion, particularly in CD8+ T cells. The antigen specificity of the peripheral T cells that underwent clonal expansion was not determined. At doses of 0.1 to 3.0 mg/kg, clonal expansion of both CD4+ and CD8+ T cells in blood was seen between baseline and week 6. After ivuxolimab, expanded clones were on average more numerous among CD8+ T cells than among CD4+ T cells. Low levels of normalized T-cell clonal expansion were also seen in some nonresponding patients.

V loses 0 bases, J loses 7 bases, and the germline ends lie 11 bases apart. The germline V gene gives CDR1 as LGHNA and CDR2 as YSLEER. Taken from cysteine to phenylalanine, the CDR3 has 14 residues. The entry retains the CDR3 DNA only, 42 bases that are in frame from base 1. This clone appeared a single time. Its antigen has not been determined. Qualities for individual bases were not recorded, and no much larger clone is one base off. Genomic DNA was isolated from the sorted cells so that the TCRbeta CDR3 region could be sequenced. The immunoSEQ Assay was used for sequencing of TCRbeta CDR3 regions. The source is immuneACCESS, and TCRdb retained only in-frame sequences with V and J called. Part of the clones is not carried over; for the studies checked, unresolved V genes explain less than half of this, and the remainder is unexplained. This sample gives some 150,000 clones in total; 93% of them show up just once. The ten largest make up about 0.93% of the sample.

Patients with a history of autoimmune disease or receiving systemic immunosuppression were excluded from the trial. Peripheral blood for TCR sequencing was collected from all dose cohorts at baseline, on cycle 4 day 1, and on cycle 7 day 1. The samples were taken from a phase I, first-in-human, multicenter, open-label dose-escalation trial of ivuxolimab. Adults with locally advanced or metastatic melanoma, renal cell carcinoma, hepatocellular carcinoma or head and neck squamous cell carcinoma were enrolled in the trial. Before TCR sequencing, CD4+ T cells and CD8+ T cells were sorted from peripheral blood as separate populations.

The sample was CD4+ or CD8+ T cells sorted from blood, taken in a trial of the OX40 agonist ivuxolimab. The sequence derives from an adult with an advanced solid tumor such as melanoma, head and neck, liver or kidney cancer. The sequence joins TRBV4-3 to TRBJ2-3, with an unclear D gene assignment. The CDR3 region reads CASSQDRARNTQYF. The bases read TGCGCCAGCAGCCAAGATCGGGCCCGCAATACGCAGTATTTT.